The next 21 T cell receptor beta chains were all read from a single sample in a study of human T cells and chemical hapten exposure. TCRdb used MiXCR to reprocess the RACE reads, holding one entry per CDR3 protein. The top ten hold 4.5% to 6% of the sample, which has 360,000 or so distinct CDR3 sequences, about 6% seen once. As for time point: patch test 2, 6 weeks after DPC sensitization. Treatment here: therapeutic diphenylcyclopropenone sensitization with weekly scalp DPC. The material was whole blood, obtained in connection with sensitization to the hapten diphenylcyclopropenone (DPC). All receptors derive from a woman under 30 with alopecia areata. Some clones in this sample may be carry-over from other donors' samples.

This clonotype appeared a few times. The chain combines TRBV7-2 with TRBJ1-3; D gene unclear. The germline V gene encodes CDR1 SGHTA and CDR2 FQGNSA. The CDR3 sequence is 14 residues long. Trimming removed 2 bases from V and 1 base from J, with 6 bases in between. CDR3 amino acids: CASSLYISGNTIYF. The CDR3 region has the DNA TGTGCCAGCAGCTTATATATTTCTGGAAACACCATATATTTT.

J is TRBJ2-3 and V is TRBV20-1; D remains ambiguous. CDR1 is DFQATT, CDR2 SNEGSKA, per germline (reference sequence). The CDR3 totals 13 residues. The germline V and J ends were trimmed by 2 bases and 0 bases, with 6 bases remaining between them. The CDR3 DNA follows: TGCAGTGCTAGACAAGTAAGCACAGATACGCAGTATTTT. This codes for CSARQVSTDTQYF.

This clonotype was recorded many times. The chain's CDR3 is CASSLARLSTEAFF. CDR3 nucleotides: TGTGCCAGCAGCTTAGCGCGTTTGTCTACTGAAGCTTTCTTT. V and J are TRBV7-8 and TRBJ1-1, with D unresolved. Germline V CDR1 and CDR2: SGHVS, FQNEAQ. V was trimmed by 0 bases and J by 5 bases, leaving 10 bases between them. The CDR3 has 14 residues.

V is TRBV4-2 and J is TRBJ2-1; 7 positions match TRBD2. The CDR3 extends over 18 amino acids. CDR1 and CDR2 (germline): LGHNA, YNFKEQ. Germline trimming cut 4 bases from V and 3 bases from J; bases unmatched to any gene: 15. The CDR3 nucleotides are TGTGCCAGCAGCCGAGATTGGGCCGGGGGGAGCAACTACAATGAGCAGTTCTTC. It translates to CASSRDWAGGSNYNEQFF.

The table lists this clonotype with a few counts. The V call is TRBV29-1, the J call TRBJ2-3, with D perhaps given as TRBD1 or TRBD2 (6 bases each). V lost 2 bases to trimming and J lost 2 bases, with 17 bases between them. The germline V gene has CDR1 SQVTM and CDR2 ANQGSEA. The CDR3 extends over 16 amino acids. The CDR3 is CSVEFSSGALTDTQYF. In DNA, the CDR3 is TGCAGCGTTGAATTCTCTTCGGGGGCCCTCACAGATACGCAGTATTTT.

This clonotype was seen a handful of times. This chain connects TRBV6-2 or TRBV6-3 to TRBJ1-6; 7 bases are a match to TRBD1. The CDR3 is 15 amino acids. CDR1 is MNHEY, CDR2 SVGEGT, per germline. Trimming removed 6 bases from V and 5 bases from J; junction bases left unmatched: 7. The CDR3 protein is CASRNTGADNSPLHF. In DNA, the CDR3 is TGTGCCAGCAGGAATACAGGGGCTGATAATTCACCCCTCCACTTT.

This clonotype occurred many times. The chain recombines TRBV18 with TRBJ1-2; D is ambiguous. The V gene lost 3 bases and the J gene lost 0 bases, with 8 bases spanning the gap. Germline V CDR1 and CDR2: KGHSH, LQKENI. The CDR3 consists of 14 residues. The CDR3 spells CASSPDGSNYGYTF. The CDR3 coding sequence is TGTGCCAGCTCACCCGACGGATCTAACTATGGCTACACCTTC.

This clonotype was seen at least ten times. The V call is TRBV20-1, the J call TRBJ2-4; maybe TRBD2 (6 bases). V lost 4 bases to trimming and J lost 7 bases, with 8 bases between them. The CDR3 is 11 amino acids. Germline V lookup: CDR1 DFQATT, CDR2 SNEGSKA (reference sequence). The CDR3 protein is CSAKGGNIQYF. CDR3 DNA: TGCAGTGCTAAGGGAGGCAACATTCAGTACTTC.

This clonotype appeared many times. This chain connects TRBV29-1 to TRBJ2-2, with 8 bases lining up with TRBD1. This CDR3 is built from 14 residues. From germline, CDR1 is SQVTM and CDR2 ANQGSEA. The V and J ends lost 6 bases and 3 bases, in that order; junction bases with no gene match: 6. CDR3 protein: CSVGTGRDTGELFF. Written as DNA, the CDR3 is TGCAGCGTGGGGACAGGTCGTGACACCGGGGAGCTGTTTTTT.

In this sample, this clonotype turned up once. The chain has TRBV6-2 or TRBV6-3 and TRBJ2-1; 10 nucleotides line up with TRBD1. The CDR3 sequence is 14 residues long. Trimming took 3 bases from V and 6 from J; bases not matched to a gene: 2. Germline V lookup: CDR1 MNHEY, CDR2 SVGEGT. DNA for the CDR3: TGTGCCAGCAGTTATTGGGACAGGGGCAATGAGCAGTTCTTC. This encodes CASSYWDRGNEQFF.

CDR3 bases: TGCGCCAGCGGGATAAGGGGGCCAAACACCGGGGAGCTGTTTTTT. It translates to CASGIRGPNTGELFF. The rearrangement uses TRBV5-1 and TRBJ2-2, with 7 bases matching TRBD1. Germline-derived CDR1 and CDR2 are SGHRS and YFSETQ. This CDR3 region has 15 residues. The ends lost 7 bases at V and 2 bases at J; junction bases unmatched: 8.

With respect to this clonotype: A single base separates this from a much larger clone, so it may be a read error. The genes are TRBV4-3 and TRBJ1-5; D uncertain. Per the germline V gene, CDR1 is LGHNA and CDR2 is YSLEER. This CDR3 comprises 14 residues. The CDR3 is CASSQEGGYQPLHF. Here the CDR3 DNA reads TGCGCCAGCAGCCAAGAAGGCGGCTACCAGCCCCTGCATTTT.

This clonotype was detected ten times or more. The rearrangement joins TRBV4-1 to TRBJ2-7; no definite D call. The V and J ends lost 6 bases and 5 bases respectively, with 17 bases between them. Germline V CDR1 and CDR2: MGHRA, YSYEKL. There are 14 residues in the CDR3. The CDR3, as DNA: TGCGCCAGCAGTGCCGCAGTTGCCTTGCACGAGCAGTACTTC. It translates to CASSAAVALHEQYF.

This clonotype was recorded many times. This chain joins TRBV7-6 and TRBJ2-5; D is uncertain. Germline values: CDR1 SGHVS, CDR2 FNYEAQ. V was pared by 1 base and J by 3 bases, with 6 bases between. The CDR3 spans 13 residues. As DNA, the CDR3 is TGTGCCAGCAGCTTAGTGCCCAAAGAGACCCAGTACTTC. As protein: CASSLVPKETQYF.

This clonotype was counted ten times or more. The chain recombines TRBV6-2 or TRBV6-3 with TRBJ2-7, with 7 bases aligning to TRBD1. Per the germline V gene, CDR1 is MNHEY and CDR2 is SVGEGT. CDR3 length equals 11 residues. V trimming: 11 bases; J trimming: 3 bases; junction bases outside the gene matches: 4. CDR3 in amino acids: CAGDSCYEQYF. The CDR3 DNA follows: TGTGCCGGGGACAGCTGCTACGAGCAGTACTTC.

At least ten counts were recorded for this clonotype. The chain is built from TRBV29-1 and TRBJ1-1; D gene ambiguous. The CDR3 sequence is 13 residues long. CDR1 SQVTM and CDR2 ANQGSEA come from the germline V gene. With 2 bases removed from V and 3 bases from J, the gap between germline ends came to 10 bases. In DNA, the CDR3 is TGCAGCGTTGAATGGAGGGTTGACACTGAAGCTTTCTTT. Residues: CSVEWRVDTEAFF.

This clonotype was counted only a few times. The J gene is TRBJ2-3, the V gene TRBV7-3, with 14 bases that match TRBD2. The V segment lost 5 bases and the J segment 3 bases; nucleotides outside the gene matches: 4. Germline V gives CDR1 SGHTA, CDR2 FQGTGA. This CDR3 has 16 amino acids. This CDR3 reads CASSRGTSGGTDTQYF. For the CDR3, the DNA is TGTGCCAGCAGCCGTGGGACTAGCGGGGGTACAGATACGCAGTATTTT.

Only a few counts were recorded for this clonotype. The rearrangement links TRBV27 to TRBJ2-5; D is possibly TRBD1 (5 bases). This CDR3 contains 16 residues. The V end was cut by 3 bases, the J end by 4 bases, with 18 bases between. From germline, CDR1 is MNHEY and CDR2 SMNVEV (reference sequence). In DNA form, the CDR3 reads TGTGCCAGCAGTTTTCAAGGGCAGAGTAGGGGAGAGACCCAGTACTTC. Its protein is CASSFQGQSRGETQYF.

This clonotype has a count of ten or more. The CDR3 is CAISESLRPFQYF. For the CDR3, the DNA is TGTGCCATCAGTGAGTCGCTTCGGCCATTCCAGTACTTC. The chain links TRBV10-3 to TRBJ2-5; D unresolved. V dropped 0 bases and J dropped 10 bases, with 12 bases sitting between them. The CDR3 loop spans 13 amino acids. CDR1 is ENHRY and CDR2 is SYGVKD in the germline V gene.

This clonotype was observed at least ten times. The chain employs TRBV29-1 and TRBJ1-1; a weak D match, TRBD1 (5 bases). V gave up 5 bases and J gave up 3 bases, with 13 bases separating them. Germline CDR1 and CDR2: SQVTM and ANQGSEA. CDR3 size: 13 residues. The CDR3 here is CSVRMGRDTEAFF. The CDR3 DNA reads TGCAGCGTTCGAATGGGCAGGGACACTGAAGCTTTCTTT.

The rearrangement uses TRBV25-1 and TRBJ2-7; D might be TRBD1 or TRBD2, each matching 6 bases. The CDR3 covers 13 residues. Germline V gives CDR1 MGHDK, CDR2 SYGVNS. V shed 5 bases and J shed 5 bases, with 13 bases lying between them. The CDR3 loop reads CASSTGAFHEQYF. As DNA, the CDR3 is TGTGCCAGCAGTACGGGGGCCTTCCACGAGCAGTACTTC.